This TCR beta chain was sequenced for a study of T cell repertoires in cytomegalovirus infection (dated by TCRdb to about 2019). Context from the whole study: The peptide stimulations were aimed at well-studied HLA-B-restricted epitopes as well as recently identified HLA-C-restricted CMV epitopes, whose presentation resists viral immunomodulation. Because public TCR beta signatures pointed to carriage of CMV infection together with the matching HLA type, the HLA type of each donor mattered for the analysis.

The CDR3 starts with the cysteine, ends with the phenylalanine, and has 13 residues. The retained sequence is limited to the CDR3, 39 bases, with the frame set at the first base. CDR1 is given as SGHNT and CDR2 as YENEEA, both from the germline V gene. V loses 5 bases, J loses 3 bases, and the germline ends lie 10 bases apart. In the paper's terms, the treatment or condition label means: in vitro stimulation with specific CMV peptide epitopes to enrich CMV-specific T cells. Broader findings and caveats from the paper: In the ex vivo response, HLA-C-restricted CMV-specific TCR beta clonotypes were dominant, and in two of eight donors the single most frequent clonotype came from this HLA-C-restricted group. Carriers of CMV infection plus the relevant HLA type were discriminated by the cumulative frequency of public TCR beta family members in the study cohort and in an independent approximately 360-donor cohort.

Regarding this clonotype: Its antigen remains unidentified. The input lacks base qualities; no much larger clone sits a single base away.

Sequenced using an Illumina HiSeq 1500. The raw public reads went through TCRdb reprocessing: fastp at Q25, MiXCR clone calling, in-frame beta chains kept. Every CDR3 protein is listed once, alongside the most common genes and DNA of its rows. Present in this sample are approximately 770,000 distinct CDR3 sequences, about 28% of which were seen just once. The top ten clonotypes cover around 14% of the sample. Recombination connected TRBV11-3 to TRBJ1-1; too little of a D gene remains to name it. The clonotype was recovered from a human donor in good health (CMV status not recorded). Some clones in this sample may be carry-over from other donors' samples. Sample: cultured CD8+ T cells from PBMCs, taken from culture after CMV antigen stimulation. Here the CDR3 is given as CASSPARDTEAFF. The bases are TGTGCCAGCAGCCCAGCTAGGGACACTGAAGCTTTCTTT.